This TCR beta chain was sequenced during a study of blood T cell repertoires in COVID-19. Sequenced by immunoSEQ multiplex PCR; TCRdb stores in-frame clones only, minus some. This sample has 45,000 to 65,000 clones, with 90% found just once. Looked up from germline, CDR1 is KGHSH and CDR2 is LQKENI. V was pared by 0 bases and J by 2 bases, with 5 bases between. This CDR3 has 14 amino acids. J is TRBJ1-5 and V is TRBV18; D unclear. The sequenced sample was peripheral blood. This TCR was sampled from a woman older than 75 with acute or convalescent COVID-19. The DNA for the CDR3 is TGTGCCAGCTCACCACCGGGCGGCAATCAGCCCCAGCATTTT. It codes for CASSPPGGNQPQHF.